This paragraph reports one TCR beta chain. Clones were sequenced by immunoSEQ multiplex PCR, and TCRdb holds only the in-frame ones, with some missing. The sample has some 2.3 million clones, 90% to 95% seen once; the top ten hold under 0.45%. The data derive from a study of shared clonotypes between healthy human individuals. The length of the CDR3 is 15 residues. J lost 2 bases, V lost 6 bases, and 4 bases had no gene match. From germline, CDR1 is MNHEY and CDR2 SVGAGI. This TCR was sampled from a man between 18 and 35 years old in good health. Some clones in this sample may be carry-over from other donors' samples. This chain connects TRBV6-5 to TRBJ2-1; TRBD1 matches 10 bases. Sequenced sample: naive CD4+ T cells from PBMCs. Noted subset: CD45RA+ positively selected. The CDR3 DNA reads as TGTGCCAGCAGAACCGGGACAGGGGCCTACAATGAGCAGTTCTTC. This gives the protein CASRTGTGAYNEQFF.